This TCR beta chain emerged from a study of T cells in Graves' hyperthyroidism and ophthalmopathy. Study-level background: The authors collected peripheral blood at initial diagnosis, before any treatment.

This clonotype has a handful of counts. Researchers took RNA transcripts and amplified the TCR beta CDR3 regions from them. First-round RT-PCR of the TCR CDR3 relied on the HTBI primer set. TCRdb reprocessed the multiplex PCR reads via MiXCR and lists one record per CDR3 protein. The sample shows about 360,000 distinct CDR3 sequences, roughly 13% of them seen only once. Based on clinical symptoms, serum thyroxine and TRAb, thyroid ultrasound and orbital computed tomography, diagnoses were reached. There are 15 residues in the CDR3. The J segment lost 3 bases and the V segment lost 5 bases, leaving 5 bases of the junction unmatched. CDR1 is SGHRS, CDR2 YFSETQ, per germline.

Sequencing input: blood. V and J are TRBV5-1 and TRBJ1-5; 10 positions match TRBD1. This clonotype was obtained from a man under 40 with Graves' hyperthyroidism that later progressed to Graves' ophthalmopathy. CDR3 bases: TGCGCCAGCAGAGCTGGACAGGGGGTCAATCAGCCCCAGCATTTT. This translates into CASRAGQGVNQPQHF.